This T cell receptor beta chain was retrieved from a study of T cell repertoires in ileal Crohn's disease. Study-wide findings and caveats: Active smokers at surgery had more clonal expansions than non-smokers.

On this clone: Its antigen is undetermined.

Per sample, about 500 nanograms of biopsy DNA were TCRB immunosequenced. The repertoire was sequenced with immunoSEQ multiplex PCR; TCRdb's copy has only in-frame clones and lacks some. The sample consists of tens of thousands of clones, roughly three quarters of them appearing once. The V and J ends lost 0 bases and 4 bases respectively, with 11 bases between them. The CDR3 is made up of 15 amino acids. The germline V gene has CDR1 SGHRS and CDR2 YFSETQ. The source is an adult with Crohn's disease. Source material: ileal tissue. The V gene is TRBV5-1, the J gene TRBJ1-5; the D is unclear. As DNA, the CDR3 is TGCGCCAGCAGCTTGGTTGCAGGATCAAATCAGCCCCAGCATTTT. Translated: CASSLVAGSNQPQHF.